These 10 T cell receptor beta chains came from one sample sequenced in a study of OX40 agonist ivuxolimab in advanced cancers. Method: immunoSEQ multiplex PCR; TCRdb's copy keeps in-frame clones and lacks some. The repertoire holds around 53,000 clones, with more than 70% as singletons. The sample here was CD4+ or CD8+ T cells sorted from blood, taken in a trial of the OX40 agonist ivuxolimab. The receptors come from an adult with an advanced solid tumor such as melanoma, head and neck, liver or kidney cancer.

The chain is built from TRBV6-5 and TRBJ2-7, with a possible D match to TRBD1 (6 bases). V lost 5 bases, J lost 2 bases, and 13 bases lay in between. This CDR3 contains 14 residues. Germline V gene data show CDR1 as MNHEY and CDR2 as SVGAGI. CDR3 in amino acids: CASSPQQGAYEQYF. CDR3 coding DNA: TGTGCCAGCAGTCCGCAACAGGGCGCCTACGAGCAGTACTTC.

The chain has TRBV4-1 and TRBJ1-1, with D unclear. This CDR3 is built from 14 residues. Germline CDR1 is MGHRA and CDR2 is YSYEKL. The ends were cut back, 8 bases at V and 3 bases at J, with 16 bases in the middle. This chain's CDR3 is CASHKGPEDTEAFF. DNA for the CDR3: TGCGCCAGCCACAAAGGACCGGAGGACACTGAAGCTTTCTTT.

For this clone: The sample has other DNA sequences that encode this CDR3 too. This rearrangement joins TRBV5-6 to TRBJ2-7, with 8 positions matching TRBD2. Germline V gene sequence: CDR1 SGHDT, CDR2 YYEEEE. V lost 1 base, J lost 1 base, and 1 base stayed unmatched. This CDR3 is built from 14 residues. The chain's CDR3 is CASSLTSGSYEQYF. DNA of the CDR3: TGTGCCAGCAGCTTGACTAGCGGTTCCTACGAGCAGTACTTC.

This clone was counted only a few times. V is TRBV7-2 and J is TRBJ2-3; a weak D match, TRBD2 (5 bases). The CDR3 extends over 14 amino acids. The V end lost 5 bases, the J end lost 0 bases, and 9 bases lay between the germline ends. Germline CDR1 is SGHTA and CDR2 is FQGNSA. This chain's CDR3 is CASSTDWSTDTQYF. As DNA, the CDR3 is TGTGCCAGCAGCACGGACTGGAGCACAGATACGCAGTATTTT.

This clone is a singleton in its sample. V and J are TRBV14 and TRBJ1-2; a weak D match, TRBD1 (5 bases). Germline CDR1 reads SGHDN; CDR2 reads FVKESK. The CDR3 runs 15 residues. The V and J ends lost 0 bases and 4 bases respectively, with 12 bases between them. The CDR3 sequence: CASSQDLGPSYGYTF. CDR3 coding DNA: TGTGCCAGCAGCCAAGACTTGGGGCCGAGCTATGGCTACACCTTC.

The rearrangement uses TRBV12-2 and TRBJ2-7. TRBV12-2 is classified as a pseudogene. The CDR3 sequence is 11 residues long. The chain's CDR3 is CASPQSYEQYF. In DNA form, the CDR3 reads TGTGCAAGTCCCCAAAGCTACGAGCAGTACTTC.

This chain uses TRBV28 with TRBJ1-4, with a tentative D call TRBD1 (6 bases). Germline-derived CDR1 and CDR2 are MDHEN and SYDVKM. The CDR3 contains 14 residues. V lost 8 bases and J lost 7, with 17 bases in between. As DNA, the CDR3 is TGTGCCAGCGGTCCGGGGGGCGCAGGTGAAAAACTGTTTTTT. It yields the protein CASGPGGAGEKLFF.

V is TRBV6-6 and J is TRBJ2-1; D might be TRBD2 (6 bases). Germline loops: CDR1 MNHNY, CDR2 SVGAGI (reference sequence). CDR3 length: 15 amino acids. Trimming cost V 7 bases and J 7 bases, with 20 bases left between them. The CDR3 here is CASTFSLAGTNEQFF. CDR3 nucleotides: TGTGCCAGCACTTTCTCCTTGGCGGGGACGAATGAGCAGTTCTTC.

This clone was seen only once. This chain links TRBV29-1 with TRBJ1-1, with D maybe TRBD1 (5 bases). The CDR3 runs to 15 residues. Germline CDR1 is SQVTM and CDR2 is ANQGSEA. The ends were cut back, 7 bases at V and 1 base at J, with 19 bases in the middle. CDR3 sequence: CSAKAGSNKNTEAFF. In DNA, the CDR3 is TGCAGCGCCAAGGCAGGGAGTAATAAGAACACTGAAGCTTTCTTT.

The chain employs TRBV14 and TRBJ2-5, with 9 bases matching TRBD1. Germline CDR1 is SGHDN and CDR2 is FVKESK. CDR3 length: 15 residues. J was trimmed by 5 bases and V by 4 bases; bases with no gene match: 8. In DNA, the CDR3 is TGTGCCAGCAGCCTTAAACTACAGGGGGCTGAGACCCAGTACTTC. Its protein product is CASSLKLQGAETQYF.